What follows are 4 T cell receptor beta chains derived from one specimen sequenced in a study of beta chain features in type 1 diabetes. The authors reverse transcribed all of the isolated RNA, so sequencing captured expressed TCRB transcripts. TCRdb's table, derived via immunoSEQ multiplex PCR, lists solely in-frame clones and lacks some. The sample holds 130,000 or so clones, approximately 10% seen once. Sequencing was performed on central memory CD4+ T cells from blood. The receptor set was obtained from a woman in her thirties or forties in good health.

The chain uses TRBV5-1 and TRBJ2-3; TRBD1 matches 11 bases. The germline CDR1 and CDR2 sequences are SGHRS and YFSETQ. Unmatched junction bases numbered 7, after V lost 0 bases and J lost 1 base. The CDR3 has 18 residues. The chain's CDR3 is CASSLARTGGSRTDTQYF. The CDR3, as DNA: TGCGCCAGCAGCTTGGCGCGGACAGGGGGCTCCCGCACAGATACGCAGTATTTT.

CDR3 sequence reads: CASSPPGTGGTNEQFF. In DNA form, the CDR3 reads TGTGCCAGCTCACCACCCGGGACAGGAGGTACCAATGAGCAGTTCTTC. This chain joins TRBV18 and TRBJ2-1, with 8 positions matching TRBD1. CDR3 length equals 16 residues. The germline CDR1 and CDR2 sequences are KGHSH and LQKENI. J gave up 6 bases and V 0 bases, and 7 bases lay outside the gene matches.

The CDR3 DNA is TGTGCCAGCAGGCTCGGCGGGGGAAATAGCAATCAGCCCCAGCATTTT. It specifies CASRLGGGNSNQPQHF. V is TRBV27 and J is TRBJ1-5, with a weak D call TRBD1 (5 bases). V lost 6 bases, J lost 0 bases, and 15 bases lay in between. The CDR3 runs to 16 residues. Germline loops: CDR1 MNHEY, CDR2 SMNVEV (reference sequence).

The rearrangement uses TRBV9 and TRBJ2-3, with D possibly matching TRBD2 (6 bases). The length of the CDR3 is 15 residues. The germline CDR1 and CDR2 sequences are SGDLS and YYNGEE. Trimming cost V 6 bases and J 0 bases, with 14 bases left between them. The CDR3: CASKRGLASTDTQYF. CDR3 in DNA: TGTGCCAGCAAAAGGGGACTTGCTAGCACAGATACGCAGTATTTT.